One sample yielded the 9 T cell receptor beta chains listed below, sequenced in a study of Ad26.COV2.S vaccination and SARS-CoV-2 variants. Sequencing was performed with immunoSEQ multiplex PCR; in TCRdb, only in-frame clones are kept and a portion is missing. Of more than 300,000 clones listed, 88% are singletons. Treatment described: approximately 18 received Ad26.COV2.S at low or high dose, single or two shots; five or six received placebo; per-sample allocation not given. Sampling took place 63 days after the first vaccine or placebo injection. The sequences come from peripheral blood, collected in a trial of Ad26.COV2.S vaccine versus placebo. Source of these receptors: a person between 18 and 59 years old who received the Ad26.COV2.S COVID-19 vaccine or a placebo.

This chain connects TRBV14 to TRBJ2-7; maybe TRBD1 (5 bases). CDR1 and CDR2 from the germline V gene are SGHDN and FVKESK. Trimming left V 4 bases short and J 3 bases short, with 22 bases between. The CDR3 runs 17 residues. CDR3 DNA sequence: TGTGCCAGCAGCCCCTTTGGACCCGGACACCTAAACTACGAGCAGTACTTC. It encodes CASSPFGPGHLNYEQYF.

The chain joins TRBV18 to TRBJ1-2; possible D gene TRBD1, 5 bases. Trimming took 4 bases from V and 2 from J, leaving 8 bases between them. Germline loops: CDR1 KGHSH, CDR2 LQKENI. The CDR3 sequence is 13 residues long. CDR3 DNA: TGTGCCAGCTCACGGCAGGGCAACTATGGCTACACCTTC. Encoded protein: CASSRQGNYGYTF.

The J gene is TRBJ2-3, the V gene TRBV6-2 or TRBV6-3, with a tentative D call TRBD2 (5 bases). Per the germline V gene, CDR1 is MNHEY and CDR2 is SVGEGT. The V end lost 3 bases, the J end lost 6 bases, and 16 bases lay between the germline ends. This CDR3 region has 15 residues. The CDR3 sequence: CASSYRTRMADTQYF. CDR3 DNA sequence: TGTGCCAGCAGTTATCGGACTCGCATGGCGGATACGCAGTATTTT.

This chain connects TRBV3-1 (or the pseudogene TRBV3-2) to TRBJ2-1, with D possibly matching TRBD2 (6 bases). Trimming stripped 7 bases from V and 5 bases from J, with 21 bases between. CDR1 is LGHDT, CDR2 YNNKEL, per germline (reference sequence). The CDR3 sequence is 16 residues long. Written as DNA, the CDR3 is TGTGCCAGCACCTTCTCGGGACTCGCGGCTGACAATGAGCAGTTCTTC. Amino acids: CASTFSGLAADNEQFF.

The chain is built from TRBV12-5 and TRBJ1-1; TRBD1 matches 9 bases. The CDR3 covers 15 residues. Germline loops: CDR1 LGHNT, CDR2 FRNRAP. V trimming: 3 bases; J trimming: 7 bases; junction bases outside the gene matches: 9. As DNA, the CDR3 is TGTGCTAGTGGTTTCCTTTTCGGGACAGGGATTGAAGCTTTCTTT. This encodes CASGFLFGTGIEAFF. Looking up the rest from reference TRBV12-5 and TRBJ1-1 gives the full variable domain: DARVTQTPRHKVTEMGQEVTMRCQPILGHNTVFWYRQTMMQGLELLAYFRNRAPLDDSGMPKDRFSAEMPDATLATLKIQPSEPRDSAVYFCASGFLFGTGIEAFFGQGTRLTVV.

This chain joins TRBV5-6 and TRBJ2-1; D may be TRBD2 (6 bases). Per the germline V gene, CDR1 is SGHDT and CDR2 is YYEEEE. The V end lost 0 bases, the J end lost 6 bases, and 7 bases lay between the germline ends. This CDR3 contains 13 residues. The CDR3 DNA is TGTGCCAGCAGCTTGGTGGGGGGCAATGAGCAGTTCTTC. This codes for CASSLVGGNEQFF.

This clone was found a few times. The genes are TRBV24-1 and TRBJ2-1, with a tentative D call TRBD2 (6 bases). Trimming removed 9 bases from V and 6 bases from J, with 11 bases in between. CDR1 KGHDR and CDR2 SFDVKD come from the germline V gene. The CDR3 sequence is 12 residues long. CDR3 sequence reads: CATGTGVNEQFF. The CDR3 DNA reads TGTGCCACCGGGACGGGGGTCAATGAGCAGTTCTTC.

V is TRBV7-3 and J is TRBJ2-7, with TRBD2 matching 12 bases. Trimming cost V 4 bases and J 6 bases; bases outside gene matches: 7. The CDR3 is made up of 15 amino acids. Germline values: CDR1 SGHTA, CDR2 FQGTGA. The CDR3 DNA sequence: TGTGCCAGCAGCTCACGACTAGCGGGAGTCTCCGAGCAGTACTTC. It codes for CASSSRLAGVSEQYF.

The chain is built from TRBV7-8 and TRBJ1-6; D is possibly TRBD1 (5 bases). Trimming pared 1 base from V and 5 bases from J, leaving 6 bases between. CDR3 length: 14 amino acids. Germline CDR1 is SGHVS and CDR2 is FQNEAQ. The DNA for the CDR3 is TGTGCCAGCAGCTTAGGGGGGAATAATTCACCCCTCCACTTT. The encoded protein is CASSLGGNNSPLHF. The complete variable domain, with remaining parts taken from reference TRBV7-8 and TRBJ1-6, reads GAGVSQSPRYKVAKRGQDVALRCDPISGHVSLFWYQQALGQGPEFLTYFQNEAQLDKSGLPSDRFFAERPEGSVSTLKIQRTQQEDSAVYLCASSLGGNNSPLHFGNGTRLTVT.